The source of this T cell receptor (beta chain) is a study of cytomegalovirus exposure and HLA in healthy donors (dated by TCRdb to about 2017). General notes on the study: An earlier analysis of around 600 of the donors reported approximately 300 Gb of sequence data and some 120 million unique TCR beta sequences from about 200 million T cells. Donor age, sex, ethnicity and CMV serostatus were collected together with the repertoire data. A later analysis re-examined previously published TCR beta repertoires from 500 to 700 donors and added high-resolution HLA genotyping to investigate patterns of TCR occurrence. The T cell repertoires of 670 or so subjects were profiled by immunosequencing and related to cytomegalovirus serostatus. About five DR-DQ haplotypes were treated as single units for association and clustering because of strong linkage in the cohort. Among roughly 370 genotyped donors of the cohort, an average of roughly 240,000 unique TCR beta nucleotide sequences were sequenced per donor, roughly a sixth of them non-productive. A separate validation cohort of about 110 different subjects was used in addition to the approximately 700-subject first cohort. Among the roughly 430 genotyped donors, 75% to 90% belonged to the genetic ancestry cluster associated with self-reported Caucasian donors. The study aimed to test whether signatures of past pathogen exposure could be identified by cataloging public T cell receptors. An early release covering around 630 HLA-typed donors comprised about 310 gigabases of sequencing data and some 79 million unique TCR sequences. A later genetic analysis used genome-wide SNP genotypes for about three fifths of the roughly 700 donors, treating that subset as a discovery cohort. Every repertoire in the discovery cohort had been generated on one and the same sequencing platform. The study combined high-throughput TCR immunosequencing, statistical association of individual TCRs with disease status, and machine learning to predict cytomegalovirus infection status. An earlier analysis of 587 of the donors applied high-throughput TCR beta sequencing to assess whether each TCR beta V gene segment acted as functional or pseudogenic. In the later analysis, no new phenotypic data were used to find candidate immune exposures; instead, reliance was placed on TCR beta sequences and their occurrence across donors. Both class I and class II loci were covered by HLA typing, at four-digit resolution. Typing coverage differed by locus: A, B, C, DRB1 and DQB1 were typed in about 629-640 donors, DQA1 in 500 to 550, DPA1 in 606, and DPB1 in just under 490.

What the research found in general, with its limitations: An earlier analysis of several hundred of the donors showed that most TCR beta V segments appeared in productive rearrangements either about 87% or about 30% of the time, which broadly matched IMGT annotations. Cytomegalovirus status was reported to be diagnosed by the classifier with high specificity and sensitivity in both the original and validation cohorts. In a later genetic analysis, a missense DCLRE1C variant was associated with V-gene and J-gene trimming of TCR beta chains, and the association was replicated in an independent cohort. In a later analysis, HLA-associated TCR beta chains were found to be more clonally expanded and to have lower generation probabilities than equally common non-associated chains. In a later analysis, several top co-occurrence clusters were reported to appear linked to parvovirus B19, influenza, CMV and Epstein-Barr virus. HLA typing was unavailable for some donors at each locus, so association tests used only the typed subset. When HLA alleles, especially DR and DQ, strongly co-occurred, TCR associations were difficult to assign to individual alleles. Roughly uniform sequencing depth across donors was assumed in presence/absence analyses, although this assumption may not hold. According to the authors, the approach could potentially be generalized to other disease states and immunological phenotypes. Linkage disequilibrium might explain the correlated functional status among segregating V segments, but an unknown experimental factor could not be ruled out. Immune exposure information for the cohort was limited to CMV serostatus. A cluster of highly shared sequence variants was judged likely to represent a technical artifact of the sequencing pipeline. In a later analysis, TCR association rates were found to vary across HLA loci, with the most associated TCRs seen for DRB1 alleles and the fewest for HLA-C alleles. The study listed around 160 TCR beta chains as associated with cytomegalovirus. Because counts were too low, fewer than 20 rarely observed V segments, including chromosome 9 orphons, were excluded from the earlier analysis of a few hundred of the donors. Because the 87-base-pair reads could not distinguish some IMGT-functional V segments, including TRBV6-2 and TRBV6-3, those segments were excluded. In vitro tests confirmed that a few of the cytomegalovirus-associated TCR beta chains recognize cytomegalovirus antigens. Most TCR sequences were observed very rarely across donors, whereas some public TCRs were present in many individuals. A further reported finding was that TCR beta sequences accurately predicted the HLA-A and HLA-B alleles for most subjects in the first cohort. Compared with the 666-donor mean, donors in an Asian-associated ancestry cluster had fewer N-insertions in productive TCRs, according to a later genetic analysis. A later analysis associated around 16,000 TCR beta sequences with specific HLA alleles at a false discovery rate of 0.05. According to a later analysis, most CMV-associated TCR beta chains appeared to be HLA-restricted, and the HLA associations seemed to be driven largely by CMV exposure. In this cohort, only TCR beta chains were sequenced, and detectable features were limited by the absence of alpha or paired-chain data.

From the cysteine through the phenylalanine, the CDR3 covers 15 amino acids. The kept DNA is CDR3 alone, 45 bases in frame from the first base. For CDR1 and CDR2, the germline V gene lists MDHEN and SYDVKM. V ends up 5 bases short and J 3 bases short, with an unmatched junction base count of 5. About this clone: Its binding antigen is unknown. Per-base quality was not reported, and no clone a single base away is much larger than it.

The library was obtained by the immunoSEQ multiplex PCR assay. The multiplex PCR relied on a mix of 60 forward primers for TCR Vbeta segments and 13 reverse primers for TCR Jbeta segments. Amplification of the CDR3 region of rearranged TCR beta genes was performed with a multiplex PCR assay on genomic DNA. The Illumina HiSeq System was used to sequence the amplified TCR beta libraries as 87-base-pair reads. Under the source paper's analysis protocol: A later analysis tallied 75 million to 95 million unique TCR beta chains across the 600 to 700 repertoires, and around 9.9 million of those chains were shared by two or more donors. Raw reads were error-corrected and collapsed into unique sequences by a nearest-neighbor algorithm in which closely related sequences were merged to remove PCR and sequencing errors. Alignment of CDR3 sequences to IMGT reference sequences was used to assign V, D and J gene segments. Each retained sequence needed at least a six-nucleotide match to both a V gene segment and a J gene segment. A rearrangement counted as productive if the CDR3 had no stop codons and remained in frame with V and J, and every other rearrangement counted as non-productive. CDR3 was defined according to IMGT convention as the region running from the second conserved V-encoded cysteine to the conserved J-encoded phenylalanine. In an earlier analysis of 500 to 650 of the donors, sequences lacking an unambiguous match to a single V gene segment were excluded. In an earlier analysis of some 590 of the donors, a V segment was called functional when productive rearrangements were above 56.7%, and segregating when the standard deviation between donors exceeded 5%. A statistical classification framework was built for diagnosing cytomegalovirus status from the catalog of TCR beta chain sequences. In a later analysis, V and J genes were assigned by comparing TCR nucleotide sequences against IMGT/GENE-DB human TR gene sequences. The TCRdist pipeline was used in a later analysis to assign CDR3 sequences and most-parsimonious VDJ recombination scenarios. A later analysis defined each TCR beta chain by its CDR3 amino acid sequence plus V-gene family, and excluded reads lacking a unique V-gene family. A later analysis removed 500 to 600 highly shared, low-generation-probability nucleotide sequences to deal with suspected cross-contamination and a sequencing artifact. In a later analysis, a clonal expansion index for each public chain was calculated from normalized within-repertoire ranks of inferred template counts. In a later analysis, generation probabilities were computed with a VDJ recombination model fitted to out-of-frame rearrangements, and the resulting probabilities were checked against IGoR. A later analysis scored TCR-TCR, TCR-HLA and TCR-CMV co-occurrence with hypergeometric tests, applying a repertoire-size bias correction to TCR pairs. False discovery rates were estimated in a later analysis by permuting HLA or CMV assignments 20 times. In a later analysis, co-occurring TCRs were grouped with DBSCAN, and TCRdist sequence similarity was added when clustering was performed within HLA-allele-positive subsets. Co-occurrence clustering excluded repertoires with fewer than 30,000 or more than 120,000 public chains, plus five with anomalous nucleotide sharing. The table was pulled from immuneACCESS by TCRdb, which kept in-frame rearrangements only. Such tables lose some clones; where checked, under half of the loss comes from unresolved V genes, and the rest has no known cause. V, J and clone size are taken as reported in that table, and D and trimming were inferred from the DNA itself. The sample records tens of thousands of clones, about 77% of which are singletons. Of the sample, around 2.5% is held by the ten largest clones.

The cohort comprised fewer than 750 healthy bone marrow donors. Cohort members were all nominally healthy when sampled, although unrecorded immune exposures were likely present. The donor tested CMV seronegative and was one of the 352 seronegative cohort members. Each donor provided a peripheral blood sample, and peripheral blood mononuclear cells were used for TCR beta sequencing. Genomic DNA extraction from the blood cell samples was performed with the Qiagen DNeasy Blood Extraction Kit. The chain is encoded by TRBV28 joined to TRBJ1-5, and 9 junctional nucleotides match TRBD1. Sequenced: PBMCs. The source is a female donor in good health and CMV-seronegative. The CDR3 reads CASSITGGNNQPQHF. The DNA sequence is given as TGTGCCAGCAGTATTACAGGGGGCAACAATCAGCCCCAGCATTTT.